This T cell receptor beta chain originates from a study of blood T cell repertoires in COVID-19. This clone appeared once. Some clones are missing from TCRdb's copy, which holds only in-frame ones; the method was immunoSEQ multiplex PCR. The sample includes fewer than 110,000 clones, roughly nine tenths seen only once; the top ten take 3.5%. This clonotype originated in a woman aged 55-70 years with acute or convalescent COVID-19. Material: peripheral blood.

The CDR3: CASTGGVREKLFF. In nucleotides, the CDR3 is TGTGCCAGCACGGGGGGCGTTCGCGAAAAACTGTTTTTT. This chain connects TRBV12-3 or TRBV12-4 to TRBJ1-4; weak D call: TRBD1 (6 bases). The germline V and J ends were trimmed by 7 bases and 8 bases, with 14 bases remaining between them. This CDR3 region has 13 residues.